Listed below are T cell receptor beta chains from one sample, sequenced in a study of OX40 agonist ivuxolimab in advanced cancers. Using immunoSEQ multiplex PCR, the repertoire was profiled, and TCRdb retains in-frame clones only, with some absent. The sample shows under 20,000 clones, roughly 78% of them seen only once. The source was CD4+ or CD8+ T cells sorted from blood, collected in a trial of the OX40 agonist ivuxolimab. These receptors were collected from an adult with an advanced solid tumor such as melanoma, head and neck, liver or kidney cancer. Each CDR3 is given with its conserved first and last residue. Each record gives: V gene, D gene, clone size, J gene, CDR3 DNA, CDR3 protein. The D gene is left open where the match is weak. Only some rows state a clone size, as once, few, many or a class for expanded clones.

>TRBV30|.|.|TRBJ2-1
TGTGCCTGGAGTGGTCGTAGTAGAAGCTCCTACAATGAGCAGTTCTTC
CAWSGRSRSSYNEQFF
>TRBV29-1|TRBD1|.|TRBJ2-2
TGCAGCGTTCGGACAGGGCTGAACACCGGGGAGCTGTTTTTT
CSVRTGLNTGELFF
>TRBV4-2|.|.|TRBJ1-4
TGTGCCAGCAGCCAAGACGACAGGTTTAGAGAAAAACTGTTTTTT
CASSQDDRFREKLFF
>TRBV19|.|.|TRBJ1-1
TGTGCCAGTAGTATAGATCGGGTGGGCAGCGACACTGAAGCTTTCTTT
CASSIDRVGSDTEAFF
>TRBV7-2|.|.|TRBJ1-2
TGTGCCAGCAGCTTAACAATAGCAGGGTTAGTTCTTGGCTACACCTTC
CASSLTIAGLVLGYTF
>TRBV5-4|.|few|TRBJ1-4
TGTGCCAGCAGCTGGGGCGGGGGTAGTTCTAATGAAAAACTGTTTTTT
CASSWGGGSSNEKLFF
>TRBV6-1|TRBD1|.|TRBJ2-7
TGTGCCAGCAGTCTGGACAGGGACGAGCAGTACTTC
CASSLDRDEQYF
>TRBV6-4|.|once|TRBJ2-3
TGTGCCAGCAGTGACGGGACTGGTCTCACAGATACGCAGTATTTT
CASSDGTGLTDTQYF
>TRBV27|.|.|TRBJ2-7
TGTGCCAGCAGTCCAACTCGACAGGATCACGAGCAGTACTTC
CASSPTRQDHEQYF
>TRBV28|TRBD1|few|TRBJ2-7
TGTGCCAGCTTTGGCCCGGGACAGGGGGGCGAGCAGTACTTC
CASFGPGQGGEQYF
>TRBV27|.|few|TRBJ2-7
TGTGCCAGCACCCCCCGGGGAGGCTACGAGCAGTACTTC
CASTPRGGYEQYF
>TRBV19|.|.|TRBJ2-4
TGTGCCAGTAGTATAGGAGAAATGGGCAAAAACATTCAGTACTTC
CASSIGEMGKNIQYF
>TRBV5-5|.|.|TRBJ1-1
TGTGCCAGCAGCCCCACCAGGAACACTGAAGCTTTCTTT
CASSPTRNTEAFF
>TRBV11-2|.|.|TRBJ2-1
TGTGCCAGCAGCCACAATGAGCAGTTCTTC
CASSHNEQFF
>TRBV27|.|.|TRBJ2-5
TGTGCCAGCAGGGGCCAGACCTCGACACGGGAGACCCAGTACTTC
CASRGQTSTRETQYF
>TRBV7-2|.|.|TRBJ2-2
TGTGCCAGCAGCTCCGGTGTTCGCGGGGAGCTGTTTTTT
CASSSGVRGELFF
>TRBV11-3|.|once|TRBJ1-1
TGTGCCAGCAGCTTATGGCCAGGGCCTGAAGCTTTCTTT
CASSLWPGPEAFF
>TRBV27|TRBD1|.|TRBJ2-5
TGTGCCAGCAGTTTAACCCGGACAGGGTGGGAGACCCAGTACTTC
CASSLTRTGWETQYF
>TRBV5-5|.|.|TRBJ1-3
TGTGCCAGCAGCTTGCGTTGGTCGGCACTTAGCTCTGGAAACACCATATATTTT
CASSLRWSALSSGNTIYF
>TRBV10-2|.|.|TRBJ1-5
TGCGCCAGCAGCTTGGACCTGGGCAATCAGCCCCAGCATTTT
CASSLDLGNQPQHF
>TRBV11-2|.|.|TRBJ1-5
TGTGCCAGCAGCTTTCCCAGAAATGATCAGCCCCAGCATTTT
CASSFPRNDQPQHF
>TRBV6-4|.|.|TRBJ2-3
TGTGCCAGCAGTGAGATGTCTGGCACAGGTACGCAGTATTTT
CASSEMSGTGTQYF
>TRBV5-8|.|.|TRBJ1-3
TGTGCCAGCAGCTTGGGGCCACAGATTGGAAACACCATATATTTT
CASSLGPQIGNTIYF
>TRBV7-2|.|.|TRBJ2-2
TGTGCCAGCAGCTTTCTGGGAACCGGGGAGCTGTTTTTT
CASSFLGTGELFF
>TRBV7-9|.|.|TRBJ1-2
TGTGCCAGCAGCGTGACGGACGGAGCTAACTATGGCTACACCTTC
CASSVTDGANYGYTF
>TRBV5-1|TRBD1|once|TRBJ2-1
TGCGCCAGCAGCCTAGACAGGGGATGGTTCTTC
CASSLDRGWFF
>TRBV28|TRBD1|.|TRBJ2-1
TGTGCCAGCAGTCTTGACAGGGTCGTCCATGAGCAGTTCTTC
CASSLDRVVHEQFF
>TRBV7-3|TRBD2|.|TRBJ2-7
TGTGCCAGCAGCTTAACGGCGGGAGTGGGTTACGAGCAGTACTTC
CASSLTAGVGYEQYF
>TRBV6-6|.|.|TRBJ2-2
TGTGCCAGCAGAAAAGCCGGGACAAAAAACACCGGGGAGCTGTTTTTT
CASRKAGTKNTGELFF
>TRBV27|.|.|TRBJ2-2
TGTGCCAGCAGTCCCGGGGGGACAGTGAACACCGGGGAGCTGTTTTTT
CASSPGGTVNTGELFF
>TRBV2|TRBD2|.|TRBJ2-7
TGTGCCAGCAGGGGACTAGATGGGTCAATCTACGAGCAGTACTTC
CASRGLDGSIYEQYF
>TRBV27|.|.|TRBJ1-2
TGTGCCAGCAGAAAAGGTGGTGGCTACACCTTC
CASRKGGGYTF
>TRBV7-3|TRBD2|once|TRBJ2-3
TGTGCCAGCAGCCCCGGGAGGGCCAAAGTAGATACGCAGTATTTT
CASSPGRAKVDTQYF
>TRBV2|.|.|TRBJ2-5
TGTGCCAGCCGGTATAGGGACACCCAAGAGACCCAGTACTTC
CASRYRDTQETQYF
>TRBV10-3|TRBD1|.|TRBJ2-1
TGTGCCATCAGATCAGCCGGGACAGGGTTCCATGAGCAGTTCTTC
CAIRSAGTGFHEQFF
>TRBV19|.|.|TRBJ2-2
TGTGCCAGCCTTGGCGGGACCTACACCGGGGAGCTGTTTTTT
CASLGGTYTGELFF
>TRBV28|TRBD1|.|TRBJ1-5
TGTGCCAGCAGCCACCAACAGGGGGTGGGTGTACAGCCCCAGCATTTT
CASSHQQGVGVQPQHF
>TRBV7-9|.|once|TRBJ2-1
TGTGCCAGCAGCCTACTCTCCGGTCCTCTCAATGAGCAGTTCTTC
CASSLLSGPLNEQFF
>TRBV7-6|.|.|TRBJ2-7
TGTGCCAGCAGCGCAGACGGATACTACGAGCAGTACTTC
CASSADGYYEQYF
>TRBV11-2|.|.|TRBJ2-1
TGTGCCAGCAGCTTCGCCCTTGGAGGGAATGAGCAGTTCTTC
CASSFALGGNEQFF
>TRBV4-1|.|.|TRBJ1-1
TGCGCCAGCAGCCAAGGGGGGGCCGGGCGGTTGAACACTGAAGCTTTCTTT
CASSQGGAGRLNTEAFF
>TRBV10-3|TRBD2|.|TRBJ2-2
TGTGCCATCATGGCGGGAGGGAGGACCGGGGAGCTGTTTTTT
CAIMAGGRTGELFF
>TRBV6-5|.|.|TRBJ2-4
TGTGCCAGCAGTCCGGACAGCCTAGCCAAAAACATTCAGTACTTC
CASSPDSLAKNIQYF
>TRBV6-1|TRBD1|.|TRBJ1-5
TGTGCCAGCAGATCGGAGGCAGGGGGCCATCAGCCCCAGCATTTT
CASRSEAGGHQPQHF
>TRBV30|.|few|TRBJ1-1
TGTGCCTGGAGTTGGGGCGTAGGGAACACTGAAGCTTTCTTT
CAWSWGVGNTEAFF
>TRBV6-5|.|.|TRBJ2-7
TGTGCCAGCAGTAGCGGTTCGAGCTCCTACGAGCAGTACTTC
CASSSGSSSYEQYF
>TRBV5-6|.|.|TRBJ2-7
TGTGCCAGCAGCTACCCACTGGACTACGAGCAGTACTTC
CASSYPLDYEQYF
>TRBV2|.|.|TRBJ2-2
TGTGCCAGCAGTGTCCGGGACCCGGGTCTCGGGGAGCTGTTTTTT
CASSVRDPGLGELFF
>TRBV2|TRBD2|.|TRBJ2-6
TGTGCCAGCGGACTAGTCTCTGGGGCCAACGTCCTGACTTTC
CASGLVSGANVLTF
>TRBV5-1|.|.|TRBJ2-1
TGCGCCAGCATGGTTGGGCTAGAGGGCTACAATGAGCAGTTCTTC
CASMVGLEGYNEQFF
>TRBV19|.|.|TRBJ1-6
TGTGCCAGTAGTATTGGAGGGGATTCACCCCTCCACTTT
CASSIGGDSPLHF
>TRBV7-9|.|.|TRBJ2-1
TGTGCCAGCAGCCCCTCCAATGAGCAGTTCTTC
CASSPSNEQFF
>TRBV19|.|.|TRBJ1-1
TGTGCCAGTATCTCGAACACTGAAGCTTTCTTT
CASISNTEAFF
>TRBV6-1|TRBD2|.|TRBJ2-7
TGTGCCAGCACTGTCGGGAGGTCCTACGAGCAGTACTTC
CASTVGRSYEQYF